A single sample gave rise to the 7 T cell receptor beta chains below, sequenced in a study of cytomegalovirus exposure and HLA in healthy donors. 13 Jbeta primers and 60 Vbeta primers were used for the PCR. Assay: immunoSEQ multiplex PCR; the TCRdb copy retains only in-frame clones and omits some. The data contain over 130,000 clones, 70% to 85% of them singletons. Sequencing was done on a sample of PBMCs. The receptors here all came from a man aged 25 to 40 in good health and CMV-seropositive.

The CDR3 DNA follows: TGTGCCAGCAGTATCCCAGGGGGAAGTCATGAGCAGTTCTTC. Residues: CASSIPGGSHEQFF. The rearrangement uses TRBV27 and TRBJ2-1, with 7 bases aligning to TRBD1. The junction had 9 bases not matched to a gene; V was cut back by 5 bases and J by 8 bases. The CDR3 spans 14 residues. Germline CDR1 and CDR2: MNHEY and SMNVEV (reference sequence).

CDR3 loop: CASSESGTGGPYGYTF. As DNA, the CDR3 is TGCGCCAGCAGTGAGTCGGGGACAGGGGGGCCCTATGGCTACACCTTC. The chain has TRBV10-1 and TRBJ1-2; 11 nucleotides align to TRBD1. V trimming: 0 bases; J trimming: 4 bases; junction bases outside the gene matches: 4. The CDR3 runs 16 residues. Germline V CDR1 and CDR2: WNHNN, SYGVQD (reference sequence).

The rearrangement links TRBV5-5 to TRBJ2-1; the match to TRBD2 covers 7 bases. With V trimmed by 3 bases and J by 3 bases, 6 bases remained unmatched. The CDR3 has 15 residues. Germline-derived CDR1 and CDR2 are SGHKS and YYEKEE (reference sequence). CDR3 DNA sequence: TGTGCCAGCAGCTCTTCGGGACTAAACTACAATGAGCAGTTCTTC. This sequence encodes CASSSSGLNYNEQFF.

The chain uses TRBV7-9 and TRBJ2-3; tentative D call: TRBD2 (5 bases). The ends were cut back, 1 base at V and 3 bases at J, with 23 bases in the middle. In germline, CDR1 is SEHNR, CDR2 FQNEAQ (reference sequence). The CDR3 runs to 19 residues. Written as DNA, the CDR3 is TGTGCCAGCAGCTTAGTAGTACGGTTAGGGAGTAAGAGGACAGATACGCAGTATTTT. Amino acid sequence: CASSLVVRLGSKRTDTQYF.

The CDR3, as DNA: TGTGCCAGCTCACCATCGGCAGGGAGAAACACCATATATTTT. It translates to CASSPSAGRNTIYF. This rearrangement joins TRBV18 to TRBJ1-3; D might be TRBD1 (5 bases). Germline CDR1 KGHSH, CDR2 LQKENI. The V and J ends lost 2 bases and 5 bases respectively, with 10 bases between them. CDR3 length: 14 amino acids.

A remark on this clone: In the same sample, other DNA sequences code for this CDR3. This chain uses TRBV28 with TRBJ2-7; TRBD1 matches at 8 bases. CDR1 MDHEN and CDR2 SYDVKM come from the germline V gene. The ends lost 4 bases at V and 2 bases at J; junction bases unmatched: 4. The CDR3 is made up of 14 amino acids. The CDR3: CASSSGQGPYEQYF. CDR3 DNA sequence: TGTGCCAGCAGTTCAGGACAGGGTCCCTACGAGCAGTACTTC.

V usage is TRBV2 and J usage is TRBJ2-5; TRBD2 matches at 12 bases. The CDR3 spans 15 residues. Germline V gives CDR1 SNHLY, CDR2 FYNNEI. Trimming cost V 7 bases and J 5 bases; bases outside gene matches: 8. The CDR3 loop is CASTLGTSGSETQYF. The DNA for the CDR3 is TGTGCCAGCACCCTAGGGACTAGCGGGTCGGAGACCCAGTACTTC. Full variable domain (rest looked up from reference TRBV2 and TRBJ2-5): EPEVTQTPSHQVTQMGQEVILRCVPISNHLYFYWYRQILGQKVEFLVSFYNNEISEKSEIFDDQFSVERPDGSNFTLKIRSTKLEDSAMYFCASTLGTSGSETQYFGPGTRLLVL.